A single sample gave rise to the 32 T cell receptor beta chains below, sequenced in a study of blood T cell repertoires in COVID-19. Profiled with immunoSEQ multiplex PCR; TCRdb holds only in-frame clones, not every one. The repertoire consists of 310,000 or so clones, with roughly 90% occurring once and the leading ten covering just under 9%. Specimen: PBMCs or T cells enriched from blood (not recorded which). The receptors originated from a young woman who had recovered from COVID-19.

The sample holds one count of this clone. CDR3 loop: CASRPLVGPGNTIYF. The CDR3 region has the DNA TGTGCCAGCAGACCACTCGTGGGGCCTGGAAACACCATATATTTT. The rearrangement links TRBV27 to TRBJ1-3, with D tentatively TRBD1 (5 bases). V gave up 6 bases and J gave up 2 bases, with 14 bases separating them. Per the germline V gene, CDR1 is MNHEY and CDR2 is SMNVEV (reference sequence). This CDR3 spans 15 amino acids.

The chain uses TRBV19 and TRBJ2-1; 13 bases agree with TRBD2. The germline gives CDR1 LNHDA, CDR2 SQIVND (reference sequence). The CDR3 length is 15 residues. Germline trimming cut 5 bases from V and 9 bases from J; bases unmatched to any gene: 7. Written as DNA, the CDR3 is TGTGCCAGTAGTGATAGGACTAGCGGGGGTTTTGAGCAGTTCTTC. This codes for CASSDRTSGGFEQFF.

The J gene is TRBJ2-1, the V gene TRBV4-1; D possibly corresponds to TRBD2 (6 bases). Germline V gene data show CDR1 as MGHRA and CDR2 as YSYEKL. The CDR3 loop spans 14 amino acids. V shed 6 bases and J shed 6 bases, with 15 bases lying between them. CDR3 nucleotides: TGCGCCAGCAGGCCGAGGGCGGGACGCAATGAGCAGTTCTTC. Its translation: CASRPRAGRNEQFF.

Written as DNA, the CDR3 is TGTGCCAGCAGCCCGACCTCGACAGGGAAAGCTTTCTTT. It yields the protein CASSPTSTGKAFF. The chain has TRBV7-3 and TRBJ1-1; 7 nucleotides line up with TRBD1. The germline CDR1 and CDR2 sequences are SGHTA and FQGTGA. There are 13 residues in the CDR3. With 5 bases clipped from V and 9 bases from J, the junction kept 9 bases outside the gene matches.

The chain links TRBV4-1 to TRBJ2-7; 7 nucleotides line up with TRBD2. The CDR3 runs 15 residues. V was pared by 3 bases and J by 3 bases, with 8 bases of the junction left unmatched. Per the germline V gene, CDR1 is MGHRA and CDR2 is YSYEKL. CDR3 amino acids: CASSQLAAVDYEQYF. For the CDR3, the DNA is TGCGCCAGCAGCCAGCTAGCGGCCGTGGACTACGAGCAGTACTTC.

The chain links TRBV7-2 to TRBJ1-5, with D tentatively TRBD1 (6 bases). The germline V gene encodes CDR1 SGHTA and CDR2 FQGNSA. V was pared by 4 bases and J by 3 bases, with 10 bases between. There are 14 residues in the CDR3. The CDR3 sequence is CASSSQGVNQPQHF. For the CDR3, the DNA is TGTGCCAGCAGCTCACAGGGAGTCAATCAGCCCCAGCATTTT.

V gene TRBV15 combines with J gene TRBJ1-2; a weak D match, TRBD1 (5 bases). The CDR3 has 14 residues. V was pared by 5 bases and J by 0 bases, with 10 bases between. Germline CDR1 and CDR2: LNHNV and YYDKDF (reference sequence). The CDR3 is CATSPGLPNYGYTF. In DNA, the CDR3 is TGTGCCACCAGCCCAGGGTTGCCTAACTATGGCTACACCTTC.

This chain uses TRBV7-8 with TRBJ1-3, with D perhaps matching TRBD1 (5 bases). Trimming took 5 bases from V and 0 from J, leaving 11 bases between them. Germline CDR1 and CDR2: SGHVS and FQNEAQ. The CDR3 sequence is 15 residues long. CDR3 residues: CASSRRQFSGNTIYF. CDR3 coding DNA: TGTGCCAGCAGCCGCAGACAGTTCTCTGGAAACACCATATATTTT.

V is TRBV5-1 and J is TRBJ1-2; TRBD1 matches at 8 bases. The V gene's germline CDR1 is SGHRS and CDR2 YFSETQ. Trimming took 4 bases from V and 7 from J; bases not matched to a gene: 6. The CDR3 is 13 residues long. For the CDR3, the DNA is TGCGCCAGCAGCCCTGAGACAGGGGTTGGCTACACCTTC. The encoded protein is CASSPETGVGYTF.

The chain uses TRBV7-8 and TRBJ2-7; 7 positions agree with TRBD1. The V segment lost 5 bases and the J segment 6 bases; nucleotides outside the gene matches: 7. Germline loops: CDR1 SGHVS, CDR2 FQNEAQ. The CDR3 is 13 residues long. The CDR3 sequence: CASSIDREVEQYF. The CDR3 bases are TGTGCCAGCAGCATAGACAGGGAAGTCGAGCAGTACTTC. Looking up the rest from reference TRBV7-8 and TRBJ2-7 gives the full variable domain: GAGVSQSPRYKVAKRGQDVALRCDPISGHVSLFWYQQALGQGPEFLTYFQNEAQLDKSGLPSDRFFAERPEGSVSTLKIQRTQQEDSAVYLCASSIDREVEQYFGPGTRLTVT.

The chain links TRBV6-1 to TRBJ2-1; 7 nucleotides agree with TRBD1. The germline CDR1 and CDR2 sequences are MNHNS and SASEGT. The CDR3 is made up of 16 amino acids. V dropped 2 bases and J dropped 2; count of bases not matched to a gene: 6. The CDR3 protein is CASSEWEQGAYNEQFF. In DNA form, the CDR3 reads TGTGCCAGCAGTGAATGGGAGCAGGGGGCCTACAATGAGCAGTTCTTC.

This chain connects TRBV5-4 to TRBJ2-3; D is undetermined. This CDR3 has 14 amino acids. Looked up from germline, CDR1 is SGHNT and CDR2 is YYREEE (reference sequence). Trimming stripped 2 bases from V and 1 base from J, with 8 bases between. CDR3 bases: TGTGCCAGCAGCTTTGGCCTTCGCACAGATACGCAGTATTTT. Protein product: CASSFGLRTDTQYF.

The gene calls are TRBV19 and TRBJ2-3; TRBD2 matches at 7 bases. Germline V lookup: CDR1 LNHDA, CDR2 SQIVND (reference sequence). The trim removed 3 bases at V and 4 bases at J, leaving 13 bases unmatched. This CDR3 is built from 17 residues. The DNA for the CDR3 is TGTGCCAGTAGTATTAGCGGCGGCGGGAGCGTCTCAGATACGCAGTATTTT. Amino acids: CASSISGGGSVSDTQYF.

V is TRBV5-4 and J is TRBJ1-1; D unresolved. V was cut by 4 bases and J by 1 base, with 11 bases left in between. Germline V CDR1 and CDR2: SGHNT, YYREEE (reference sequence). This CDR3 comprises 14 residues. CDR3: CASSLDLPNTEAFF. In DNA, the CDR3 is TGTGCCAGCAGCCTAGATCTGCCGAACACTGAAGCTTTCTTT.

V usage is TRBV2 and J usage is TRBJ2-1, with a weak D call TRBD2 (6 bases). The V end lost 4 bases, the J end lost 5 bases, and 12 bases lay between the germline ends. The CDR3 spans 14 residues. CDR1 is SNHLY and CDR2 is FYNNEI in the germline V gene. In DNA, the CDR3 is TGTGCCAGCAGTGTTCGGGACTTCAACAATGAGCAGTTCTTC. Protein product: CASSVRDFNNEQFF.

The V and J genes are TRBV19 and TRBJ2-7; D perhaps matches TRBD1 (6 bases). Looked up from germline, CDR1 is LNHDA and CDR2 is SQIVND (reference sequence). This CDR3 has 14 amino acids. The V end lost 10 bases, the J end lost 7 bases, and 23 bases lay between the germline ends. Here the CDR3 reads CATVDRSQKREQYF. In DNA, the CDR3 is TGTGCCACCGTCGACAGGTCCCAAAAGCGGGAGCAGTACTTC.

In this sample, this clone turned up once. The chain links TRBV4-3 to TRBJ1-1; TRBD1 matches at 8 bases. CDR1 and CDR2 (germline): LGHNA, YSLEER. Germline trimming cut 3 bases from V and 1 base from J; bases unmatched to any gene: 4. This CDR3 spans 15 amino acids. CDR3 in amino acids: CASSHSGQGNTEAFF. In DNA form, the CDR3 reads TGCGCCAGCAGCCATTCTGGACAGGGGAACACTGAAGCTTTCTTT.

The rearrangement uses TRBV11-2 and TRBJ1-2; 7 bases are a match to TRBD1. Germline assignment: CDR1 SGHAT and CDR2 FQNNGV. The CDR3 is 14 amino acids. V was clipped by 5 bases and J by 1 base; unmatched bases: 4. CDR3 amino acids: CASSQGQVNYGYTF. CDR3 in DNA: TGTGCCAGCAGCCAAGGACAGGTTAACTATGGCTACACCTTC. The variable domain in full, with the rest retrieved from reference TRBV11-2 and TRBJ1-2, is EAGVAQSPRYKIIEKRQSVAFWCNPISGHATLYWYQQILGQGPKLLIQFQNNGVVDDSQLPKDRFSAERLKGVDSTLKIQPAKLEDSAVYLCASSQGQVNYGYTFGSGTRLTVV.

V gene TRBV12-3 or TRBV12-4 combines with J gene TRBJ2-7; TRBD2 is a possible D gene (5 bases). Between the trimmed V and J ends, which lost 3 bases and 6 bases, there was a span of 6 bases. CDR3 length equals 11 residues. Written as DNA, the CDR3 is TGTGCCAGCAGTTTGGAGGCCGAGCAGTACTTC. Amino acid sequence: CASSLEAEQYF.

The chain combines TRBV3-1 (or the pseudogene TRBV3-2) with TRBJ2-1; 7 bases agree with TRBD2. Germline V lookup: CDR1 LGHDT, CDR2 YNNKEL (reference sequence). V lost 0 bases and J lost 5; bases outside the gene matches: 7. The length of the CDR3 is 16 residues. The DNA for the CDR3 is TGTGCCAGCAGCCAAGATTACACGGGGGGAGACAATGAGCAGTTCTTC. Translated, it gives CASSQDYTGGDNEQFF.

The chain has TRBV2 and TRBJ2-5, with D possibly matching TRBD2 (6 bases). The V gene lost 7 bases and the J gene lost 0 bases, with 18 bases spanning the gap. Germline loops: CDR1 SNHLY, CDR2 FYNNEI. CDR3 length: 16 amino acids. This CDR3 reads CASTLRGSGNQETQYF. DNA of the CDR3: TGTGCCAGCACCCTCCGTGGTAGCGGCAACCAAGAGACCCAGTACTTC.

This chain links TRBV9 with TRBJ1-2; D is possibly TRBD1 (5 bases). Germline lookup yields CDR1 SGDLS and CDR2 YYNGEE. The CDR3 sequence is 12 residues long. Trimming removed 0 bases at V and 8 bases at J, with 8 bases between. CDR3 loop: CASSVEGRGYTF. The CDR3 DNA reads TGTGCCAGCAGCGTAGAGGGGAGGGGCTACACCTTC.

This clone has only one observation. J is TRBJ1-1 and V is TRBV25-1, with a weak D call TRBD1 (6 bases). With 6 bases removed from V and 3 bases from J, the gap between germline ends came to 17 bases. This CDR3 has 15 amino acids. Germline V gene sequence: CDR1 MGHDK, CDR2 SYGVNS. This chain's CDR3 is CASRAPAGGHTEAFF. The CDR3, as DNA: TGTGCCAGCAGGGCCCCAGCGGGGGGGCACACTGAAGCTTTCTTT.

The chain has TRBV9 and TRBJ2-1, with TRBD2 identical over 9 bases. Germline lookup yields CDR1 SGDLS and CDR2 YYNGEE. The CDR3 extends over 16 amino acids. The V segment lost 4 bases and the J segment 0 bases; nucleotides outside the gene matches: 5. CDR3 residues: CASSPLAGSSYNEQFF. The DNA of the CDR3 is TGTGCCAGCAGCCCCCTAGCGGGGAGCTCCTACAATGAGCAGTTCTTC. The full variable domain, with the rest looked up from reference TRBV9 and TRBJ2-1, is DSGVTQTPKHLITATGQRVTLRCSPRSGDLSVYWYQQSLDQGLQFLIQYYNGEERAKGNILERFSAQQFPDLHSELNLSSLELGDSALYFCASSPLAGSSYNEQFFGPGTRLTVL.

The V gene is TRBV4-1, the J gene TRBJ1-3; tentative D call: TRBD1 (5 bases). Trimming shortened V by 1 base and J by 0 bases, and 10 bases separated the two germline ends. This CDR3 has 16 residues. The V gene's germline CDR1 is MGHRA and CDR2 YSYEKL. CDR3 loop: CASSQAGRVSGNTIYF. DNA for the CDR3: TGCGCCAGCAGCCAAGCGGGCAGGGTCTCTGGAAACACCATATATTTT.

This clone was counted only a few times. The chain carries TRBV4-1 and TRBJ2-7; TRBD2 is a possible D gene (6 bases). CDR1 and CDR2 from the germline V gene are MGHRA and YSYEKL. V lost 8 bases and J 3 bases, leaving 20 bases between the germline ends. The CDR3 runs 15 residues. CDR3 loop: CASRLYDSGDYEQYF. In DNA, the CDR3 is TGCGCCAGCCGCCTGTACGACTCGGGGGACTACGAGCAGTACTTC.

The chain joins TRBV5-6 to TRBJ1-2; D call uncertain. Germline V gene sequence: CDR1 SGHDT, CDR2 YYEEEE. Between the trimmed V and J ends, which lost 0 bases and 4 bases, there was a span of 10 bases. This CDR3 has 14 residues. The chain's CDR3 is CASSLAGLGYGYTF. In DNA form, the CDR3 reads TGTGCCAGCAGCTTGGCGGGTCTGGGCTATGGCTACACCTTC.

The genes are TRBV13 and TRBJ2-5, with 10 bases matching TRBD1. Germline CDR1 reads PRHDT; CDR2 reads FYEKMQ (reference sequence). The junction had 15 bases not matched to a gene; V was cut back by 7 bases and J by 10 bases. The CDR3 has 15 amino acids. Here the CDR3 DNA reads TGTGCCAGCACCCTAAGAGGGACAGGGGCTGGAGACCAGTACTTC. This sequence encodes CASTLRGTGAGDQYF.

The V gene is TRBV27, the J gene TRBJ1-6; 8 bases fit TRBD1. Losses at the gene ends were 8 bases for V and 8 bases for J; bases not matched to a gene: 8. Germline V CDR1 and CDR2: MNHEY, SMNVEV (reference sequence). This CDR3 is built from 14 residues. CDR3 amino acids: CASGVTGGDSPLHF. CDR3 coding DNA: TGTGCCAGCGGGGTTACAGGGGGGGATTCACCCCTCCACTTT.

The rearrangement links TRBV11-2 to TRBJ2-4; D is possibly TRBD2 (5 bases). V was shortened by 0 bases and J by 1 base, with 10 bases between the two germline ends. The germline V gene has CDR1 SGHAT and CDR2 FQNNGV. The length of the CDR3 is 16 residues. As DNA, the CDR3 is TGTGCCAGCAGCTTAGATCCCCGGGGTGCCAAAAACATTCAGTACTTC. This encodes CASSLDPRGAKNIQYF.

The chain links TRBV19 to TRBJ2-7; 8 bases line up with TRBD1. Germline V lookup: CDR1 LNHDA, CDR2 SQIVND (reference sequence). V lost 8 bases, J lost 1 base, and 4 bases stayed unmatched. This CDR3 spans 13 amino acids. CDR3 sequence: CASQDRESYEQYF. The CDR3 DNA is TGTGCCAGTCAGGACAGGGAGTCCTACGAGCAGTACTTC.

This clone was counted ten times or more. The chain combines TRBV6-2 or TRBV6-3 with TRBJ1-5, with 8 bases lining up with TRBD1. This CDR3 spans 17 amino acids. Germline values: CDR1 MNHEY, CDR2 SVGEGT. The V gene end was trimmed by 6 bases and the J gene end by 0 bases; junction bases not matched to a gene: 10. CDR3 DNA: TGTGCCAGCAGCCGCGCCGACAGGGGATATAGCAATCAGCCCCAGCATTTT. Translation gives CASSRADRGYSNQPQHF.